Below, one T cell receptor (beta chain) is given with its context. Its antigen remains unidentified. This record belongs to a study of radiotherapy plus CTLA-4 blockade in lung cancer. Background on the study: There were objective responses in 15% to 20% of patients, and over 25% had disease control. The study's findings and limits: Among reported predictors of response, early blood T cell clone dynamics with interferon-beta performed best. Expansion in blood of tumor-derived TCR clones was seen after radiotherapy plus ipilimumab.

This CDR3 is 15 amino acids long. The germline gives CDR1 SGHVS, CDR2 FQNEAQ. Trimming cost V 2 bases and J 1 base, with 11 bases left between them. Method: immunoSEQ multiplex PCR; TCRdb's copy keeps in-frame clones and lacks some. The sample lists 40,000 to 60,000 clones, approximately 86% occurring once. Patients had chemo-refractory metastatic non-small-cell lung cancer and received focal radiation plus CTLA-4 blockade that used ipilimumab. Here the sequenced sample was peripheral blood, taken from a patient treated with radiotherapy plus ipilimumab. The receptor comes from a human donor with non-small cell lung cancer that progressed on radiotherapy plus ipilimumab. Some clones in this sample may be carry-over from other donors' samples. The rearrangement joins TRBV7-8 to TRBJ1-1; weak D call: TRBD1 (5 bases). CDR3 coding DNA: TGTGCCAGCAGCTTACCTGCGACAGCGAACACTGAAGCTTTCTTT. Residues: CASSLPATANTEAFF.